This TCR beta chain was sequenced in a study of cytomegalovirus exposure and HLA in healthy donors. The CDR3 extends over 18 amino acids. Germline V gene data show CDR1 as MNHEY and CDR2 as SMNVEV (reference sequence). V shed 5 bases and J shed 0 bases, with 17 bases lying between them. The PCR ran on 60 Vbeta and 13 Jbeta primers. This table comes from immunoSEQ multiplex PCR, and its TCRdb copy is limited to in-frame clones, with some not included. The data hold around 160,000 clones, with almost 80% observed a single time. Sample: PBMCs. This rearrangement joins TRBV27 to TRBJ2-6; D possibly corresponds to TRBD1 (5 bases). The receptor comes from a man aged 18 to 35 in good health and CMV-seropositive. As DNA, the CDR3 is TGTGCCAGCAGTCCTGGGTCAGGGCGAAGCTCTGGGGCCAACGTCCTGACTTTC. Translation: CASSPGSGRSSGANVLTF.